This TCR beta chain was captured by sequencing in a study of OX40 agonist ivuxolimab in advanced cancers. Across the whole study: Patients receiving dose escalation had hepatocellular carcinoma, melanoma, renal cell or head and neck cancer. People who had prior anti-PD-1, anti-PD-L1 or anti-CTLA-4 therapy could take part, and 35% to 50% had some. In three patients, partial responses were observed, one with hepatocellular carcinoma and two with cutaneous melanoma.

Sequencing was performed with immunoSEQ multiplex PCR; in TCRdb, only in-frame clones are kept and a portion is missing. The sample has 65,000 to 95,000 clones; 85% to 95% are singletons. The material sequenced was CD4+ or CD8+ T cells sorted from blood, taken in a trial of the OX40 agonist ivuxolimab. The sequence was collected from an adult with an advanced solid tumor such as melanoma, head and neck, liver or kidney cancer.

CDR3 sequence: CASSLDNSPLHF. The CDR3 nucleotides read TGTGCCAGCAGCTTAGATAATTCACCCCTCCACTTT. The chain is built from TRBV7-6 and TRBJ1-6; no reliable D call. This CDR3 has 12 amino acids. V gave up 1 base and J gave up 5 bases, with 0 bases separating them. Per germline, CDR1 SGHVS and CDR2 FNYEAQ.